The next 7 T cell receptor beta chains were all read from a single sample in a study of spatial heterogeneity in lung cancer. TCRdb analysed the 5' RACE reads with MiXCR anew, one entry per CDR3 protein. The data hold around 40,000 distinct CDR3 sequences, with around 5% observed a single time. Sample time point: sample taken at primary tumor resection. This sample comprised PBMCs, obtained at surgery. The origin of the receptors is a female donor with early-stage non-small cell lung cancer.

This clonotype was seen more than once but under ten times. The chain carries TRBV20-1 and TRBJ2-5; 14 bases align to TRBD2. The CDR3 contains 16 residues. The trim removed 4 bases at V and 5 bases at J, leaving 9 bases unmatched. CDR1 and CDR2 from the germline V gene are DFQATT and SNEGSKA (reference sequence). CDR3 in amino acids: CSATRTSGGFEETQYF. Here the CDR3 DNA reads TGCAGTGCTACGAGGACTAGCGGGGGGTTCGAGGAGACCCAGTACTTC.

This clonotype was observed a few times. J is TRBJ1-4 and V is TRBV12-3 or TRBV12-4; 7 bases fit TRBD1. Trimming removed 7 bases from V and 6 bases from J; junction bases left unmatched: 8. This CDR3 is built from 14 residues. CDR3 coding DNA: TGTGCCAGCACCCCGGCAGGGGGACATGAAAAACTGTTTTTT. Protein product: CASTPAGGHEKLFF.

This clonotype was counted at least ten times. The V call is TRBV25-1, the J call TRBJ1-6; D gene uncertain. Germline-derived CDR1 and CDR2 are MGHDK and SYGVNS. This CDR3 contains 15 residues. Trimming pared 1 base from V and 7 bases from J, leaving 11 bases between. CDR3 DNA sequence: TGTGCCAGCAGTGAATCGCCCTGGGGAAATTCACCCCTCCACTTT. It encodes CASSESPWGNSPLHF.

V and J are TRBV27 and TRBJ2-7; TRBD1 is a possible D gene (5 bases). Germline V lookup: CDR1 MNHEY, CDR2 SMNVEV (reference sequence). This CDR3 has 15 residues. The V end lost 0 bases, the J end lost 4 bases, and 13 bases lay between the germline ends. CDR3 nucleotide sequence: TGTGCCAGCAGTTTATCCTTTTTAGGGGCGTACGAGCAGTACTTC. This sequence encodes CASSLSFLGAYEQYF.

This clonotype was detected ten times or more. This chain connects TRBV12-3 or TRBV12-4 to TRBJ1-1; D gene unclear. V lost 3 bases and J 8 bases, leaving 7 bases between the germline ends. This CDR3 is 11 amino acids long. The CDR3 sequence is CASSFSGEAFF. The CDR3 bases are TGTGCCAGCAGTTTCTCAGGCGAAGCTTTCTTT.

This clonotype was seen at least ten times. The chain links TRBV29-1 to TRBJ1-4; possibly TRBD1 for D (5 bases). The CDR3 consists of 13 residues. The V end was cut by 7 bases, the J end by 2 bases, with 11 bases between. CDR1 and CDR2 (germline): SQVTM, ANQGSEA. CDR3 nucleotides: TGCAGCGCCCGGACAAGGACTAATGAAAAACTGTTTTTT. Translated: CSARTRTNEKLFF.

The chain uses TRBV2 and TRBJ2-2, with 11 bases fitting TRBD1. The CDR3 is 15 amino acids. V lost 7 bases and J lost 5; bases outside the gene matches: 6. CDR1 is SNHLY and CDR2 is FYNNEI in the germline V gene. The CDR3 DNA reads as TGTGCCAGCACCGATGGACAGGGGGCTACCGGGGAGCTGTTTTTT. It is translated as CASTDGQGATGELFF.